This TCR beta chain appears in the sequencing data of a study of CD4 T cells in relation to SARS-CoV-2 and coronaviruses. The sample holds one count of this clone. Its matching antigen is unknown. The unexposed donors gave CD4+ T cells in about 2010-2019, prior to COVID-19. After around nine days of culture, CD4+ T cells were isolated. TCRdb keeps only in-frame clones here, not all; method: immunoSEQ multiplex PCR. The repertoire includes 14,000 or so clones, roughly 78% of them detected once, and around 20% sits in the top ten. The clonotype was recovered from a human donor in good health. Sequenced input: CD4+ T cells from PBMCs, cultured in vitro.

The CDR3 protein is CATSRAYDRLAYEQYF. CDR3 nucleotides: TGTGCCACCAGCAGAGCCTATGATCGGCTGGCCTACGAGCAGTACTTC. This chain links TRBV15 with TRBJ2-7, with D unclear. The CDR3 contains 16 residues. Trimming took off 1 base at V and 2 bases at J, with 15 bases between the two ends. Germline V gives CDR1 LNHNV, CDR2 YYDKDF (reference sequence).